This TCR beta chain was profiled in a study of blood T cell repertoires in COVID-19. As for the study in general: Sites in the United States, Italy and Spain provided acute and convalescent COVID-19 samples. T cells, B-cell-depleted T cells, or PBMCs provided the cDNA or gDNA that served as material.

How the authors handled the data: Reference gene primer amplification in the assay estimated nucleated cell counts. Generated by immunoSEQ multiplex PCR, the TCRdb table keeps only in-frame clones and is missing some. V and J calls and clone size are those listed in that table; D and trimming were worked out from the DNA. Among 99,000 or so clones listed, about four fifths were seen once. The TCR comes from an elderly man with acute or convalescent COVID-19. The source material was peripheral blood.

CDR3 loop: CASSLVGTGKDIQYF. CDR3 coding DNA: TGTGCCAGCAGCTTAGTTGGGACAGGGAAAGACATTCAGTACTTC. This rearrangement joins TRBV7-9 to TRBJ2-4; TRBD1 agrees at 9 bases. The CDR3 is 15 residues long. Germline V gene data show CDR1 as SEHNR and CDR2 as FQNEAQ (reference sequence). Trimming took 1 base from V and 8 from J; bases not matched to a gene: 6.